One sample yielded the 9 T cell receptor beta chains listed below, sequenced in a study of T cell therapy after organ transplantation. For these receptors, no antigen is known. Data came from immunoSEQ multiplex PCR; TCRdb stores just in-frame clones and leaves some out. The sample includes 3,000 to 4,000 clones, 55% to 70% seen only once; the top ten take just under 40%. Time point specified: 20-29 weeks after completion of therapy. The sequences come from CD8+ T cells from blood, collected after autologous CMV-specific T cell therapy. Receptors originate from a human patient who had received a solid organ transplant and had CMV disease. Some T cells may be provided by the graft donor.

The chain carries TRBV10-3 and TRBJ2-5; 7 bases map to TRBD2. This CDR3 has 16 amino acids. Looked up from germline, CDR1 is ENHRY and CDR2 is SYGVKD. With 0 bases clipped from V and 5 bases from J, the junction kept 9 bases outside the gene matches. In nucleotides, the CDR3 is TGTGCCATCAGTGAGTCTGGGACTATGGGGTCTGAGACCCAGTACTTC. Its protein product is CAISESGTMGSETQYF.

The chain has TRBV6-5 and TRBJ2-3; D remains unclear. Germline V lookup: CDR1 MNHEY, CDR2 SVGAGI. Trimming stripped 0 bases from V and 3 bases from J, with 10 bases between. The CDR3 covers 15 residues. In DNA, the CDR3 is TGTGCCAGCAGTTACTCTGTCAGTGGGACAGATACGCAGTATTTT. Protein product: CASSYSVSGTDTQYF.

The chain carries TRBV29-1 and TRBJ2-1, with TRBD2 identical over 8 bases. This CDR3 has 21 residues. Per the germline V gene, CDR1 is SQVTM and CDR2 is ANQGSEA. Losses at the gene ends were 0 bases for V and 7 bases for J; bases not matched to a gene: 26. CDR3 nucleotide sequence: TGCAGCGTTGAAGATCTCACTCCACCGGGACTAGACTCCGGACTGGCGAATGAGCAGTTCTTC. Residues: CSVEDLTPPGLDSGLANEQFF.

The chain recombines TRBV13 with TRBJ2-1; 8 positions agree with TRBD2. V gave up 0 bases and J gave up 4 bases; unmatched junction bases: 2. The CDR3 totals 15 residues. Germline CDR1 PRHDT, CDR2 FYEKMQ (reference sequence). The CDR3 DNA reads as TGTGCCAGCAGCTTAGGGACTAGCGAGTACAATGAGCAGTTCTTC. This codes for CASSLGTSEYNEQFF.

This chain links TRBV6-5 with TRBJ1-1; D unclear. The germline V gene has CDR1 MNHEY and CDR2 SVGAGI. The CDR3 consists of 15 residues. V dropped 0 bases and J dropped 0 bases, with 8 bases sitting between them. Here the CDR3 DNA reads TGTGCCAGCAGTTACTCGGCGGGGATGAACACTGAAGCTTTCTTT. Its protein is CASSYSAGMNTEAFF.

The chain couples TRBV10-3 to TRBJ2-2, with D maybe TRBD1 (5 bases). Per the germline V gene, CDR1 is ENHRY and CDR2 is SYGVKD. This CDR3 has 13 residues. V gave up 0 bases and J gave up 7 bases, with 6 bases separating them. CDR3 residues: CAISESGDGELFF. The CDR3 nucleotides read TGTGCCATCAGTGAGTCAGGGGACGGGGAGCTGTTTTTT.

The chain couples TRBV5-1 to TRBJ2-2, with D unclear. The germline gives CDR1 SGHRS, CDR2 YFSETQ. This CDR3 contains 14 residues. V was pared by 0 bases and J by 3 bases, with 6 bases between. In DNA form, the CDR3 reads TGCGCCAGCAGCTTGGGAGTACACACCGGGGAGCTGTTTTTT. Translation: CASSLGVHTGELFF.

As regards this clone: This CDR3 is also generated by other DNA sequences in the sample. The rearrangement uses TRBV9 and TRBJ2-1; D not certain. V dropped 4 bases and J dropped 8 bases, with 13 bases sitting between them. The CDR3 has 13 residues. Germline loops: CDR1 SGDLS, CDR2 YYNGEE. The CDR3, as DNA: TGTGCCAGCAGCCCACCTCCGCCGGATGAGCAGTTCTTC. This sequence encodes CASSPPPPDEQFF.

This clone was seen more than once but under ten times. The V call is TRBV10-3, the J call TRBJ2-1; 9 bases are shared with TRBD2. The CDR3 consists of 16 residues. CDR1 and CDR2 from the germline V gene are ENHRY and SYGVKD. V shed 0 bases and J 7 bases; nucleotides not matched to a gene: 7. The CDR3 sequence: CAISESGSGSTNEQFF. Here the CDR3 DNA reads TGTGCCATCAGTGAGTCAGGTAGCGGGAGTACGAATGAGCAGTTCTTC.